The clone carrying this T cell receptor beta chain showed up just once. Its antigen is not identified. This entry comes from a study of cytomegalovirus exposure and HLA in healthy donors. Broader study findings: Rare TCR sequences dominated, though some public TCRs recurred in many donors.

Sequencing used immunoSEQ multiplex PCR; TCRdb keeps in-frame clones, though not all of them. The table shows approximately 46,000 clones, with more than 85% occurring only once. The germline gives CDR1 MNHNS, CDR2 SASEGT. This CDR3 is built from 14 residues. The V end was cut by 5 bases, the J end by 0 bases, with 10 bases between. Sequenced sample: PBMCs. The sequence derives from a woman between 18 and 29 years old in good health and CMV-seronegative. The rearrangement links TRBV6-1 to TRBJ1-1; tentative D call: TRBD1 (5 bases). This CDR3 reads CASSRQRMNTEAFF. CDR3 DNA sequence: TGTGCCAGCAGTAGACAGAGAATGAACACTGAAGCTTTCTTT.